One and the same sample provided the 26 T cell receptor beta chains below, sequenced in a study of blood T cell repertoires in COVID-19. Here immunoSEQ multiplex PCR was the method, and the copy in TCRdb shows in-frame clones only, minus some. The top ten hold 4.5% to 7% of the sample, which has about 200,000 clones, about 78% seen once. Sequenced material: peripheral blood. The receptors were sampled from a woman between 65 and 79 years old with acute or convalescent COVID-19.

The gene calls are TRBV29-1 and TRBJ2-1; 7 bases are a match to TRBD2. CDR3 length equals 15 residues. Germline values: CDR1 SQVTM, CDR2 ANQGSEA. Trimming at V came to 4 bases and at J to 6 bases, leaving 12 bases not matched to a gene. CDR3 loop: CSVGRPQTSLNEQFF. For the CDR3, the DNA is TGCAGCGTTGGTAGGCCTCAGACTAGCCTCAATGAGCAGTTCTTC.

The CDR3 here is CASSPPKRVVDNEQFF. DNA of the CDR3: TGTGCCAGCTCACCACCGAAGCGGGTGGTCGACAATGAGCAGTTCTTC. The chain has TRBV18 and TRBJ2-1, with a tentative D call TRBD2 (6 bases). V was clipped by 0 bases and J by 5 bases, with 14 bases between them. The V gene's germline CDR1 is KGHSH and CDR2 LQKENI. The CDR3 runs to 16 residues.

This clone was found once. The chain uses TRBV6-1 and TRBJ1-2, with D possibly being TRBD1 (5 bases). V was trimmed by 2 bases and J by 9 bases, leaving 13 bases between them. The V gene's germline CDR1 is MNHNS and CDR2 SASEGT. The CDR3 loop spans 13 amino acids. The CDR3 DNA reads TGTGCCAGCAGTGAAATCGCCAGGGATAGCTACACCTTC. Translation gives CASSEIARDSYTF.

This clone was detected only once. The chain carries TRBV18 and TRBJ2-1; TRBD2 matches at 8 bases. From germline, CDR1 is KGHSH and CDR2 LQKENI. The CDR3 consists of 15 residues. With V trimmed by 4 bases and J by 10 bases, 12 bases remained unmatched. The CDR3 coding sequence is TGTGCCAGCTCACGTTCCTCGGGACTAGTCGGCGAGCAGTTCTTC. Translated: CASSRSSGLVGEQFF.

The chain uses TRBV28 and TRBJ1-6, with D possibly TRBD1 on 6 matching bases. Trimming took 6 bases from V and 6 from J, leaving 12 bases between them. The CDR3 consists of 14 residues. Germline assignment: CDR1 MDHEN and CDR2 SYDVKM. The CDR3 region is CASSYGQINSPLHF. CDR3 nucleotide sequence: TGTGCCAGCAGCTATGGACAGATTAATTCACCCCTCCACTTT.

CDR3 bases: TGTGCCAGCAGCTCCCTTGGAGATAAAGCCAAAAACATTCAGTACTTC. It codes for CASSSLGDKAKNIQYF. This chain uses TRBV5-6 with TRBJ2-4; D is ambiguous. Trimming stripped 3 bases from V and 0 bases from J, with 13 bases between. Germline CDR1 SGHDT, CDR2 YYEEEE. This CDR3 spans 16 amino acids.

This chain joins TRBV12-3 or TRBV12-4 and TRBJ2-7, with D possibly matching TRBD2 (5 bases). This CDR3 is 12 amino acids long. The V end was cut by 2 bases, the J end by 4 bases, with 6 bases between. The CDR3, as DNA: TGTGCCAGCAGTTTAAGACTATACGAGCAGTACTTC. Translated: CASSLRLYEQYF.

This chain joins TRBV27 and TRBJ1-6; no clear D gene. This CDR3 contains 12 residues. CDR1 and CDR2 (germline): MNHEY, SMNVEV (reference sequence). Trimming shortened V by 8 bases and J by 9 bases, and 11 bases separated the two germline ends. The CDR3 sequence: CASSAGLSPLHF. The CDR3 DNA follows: TGTGCCAGCTCCGCTGGGCTTTCACCCCTCCACTTT.

The chain's CDR3 is CASSPIRENRYGYTF. The CDR3 nucleotides read TGTGCCAGCAGTCCGATCCGGGAAAACAGATATGGCTACACCTTC. V usage is TRBV2 and J usage is TRBJ1-2; D not certain. There are 15 residues in the CDR3. The V and J ends lost 5 bases and 5 bases respectively, with 18 bases between them. Germline loops: CDR1 SNHLY, CDR2 FYNNEI.

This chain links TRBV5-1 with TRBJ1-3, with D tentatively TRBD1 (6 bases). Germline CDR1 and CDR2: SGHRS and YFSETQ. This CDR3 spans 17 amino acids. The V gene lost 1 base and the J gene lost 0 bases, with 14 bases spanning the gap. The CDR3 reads CASSLSPQGHSGNTIYF. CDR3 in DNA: TGCGCCAGCAGCTTGTCCCCACAGGGACACTCTGGAAACACCATATATTTT.

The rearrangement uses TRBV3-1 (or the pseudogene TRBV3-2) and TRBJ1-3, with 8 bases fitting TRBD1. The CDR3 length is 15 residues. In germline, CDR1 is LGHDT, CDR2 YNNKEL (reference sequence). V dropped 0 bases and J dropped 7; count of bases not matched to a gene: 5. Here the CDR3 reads CASSQDPDRANTIYF. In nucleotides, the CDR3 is TGTGCCAGCAGCCAAGACCCGGACAGGGCCAACACCATATATTTT.

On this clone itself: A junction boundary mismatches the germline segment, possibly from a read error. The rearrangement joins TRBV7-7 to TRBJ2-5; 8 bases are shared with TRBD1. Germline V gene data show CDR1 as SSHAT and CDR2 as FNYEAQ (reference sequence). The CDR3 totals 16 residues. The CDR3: CASSFSGTGEGETQYF. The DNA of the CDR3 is TGTGCTAGCAGCTTTAGTGGGACAGGAGAGGGAGAGACCCAGTACTTC.

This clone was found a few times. CDR3 amino acids: CASSLGTDNSPLHF. For the CDR3, the DNA is TGTGCCAGCAGCCTAGGGACAGATAATTCACCCCTCCACTTT. The chain combines TRBV11-3 with TRBJ1-6; 7 nucleotides align to TRBD1. From germline, CDR1 is SGHNT and CDR2 YENEEA. The CDR3 is 14 residues long. V lost 5 bases, J lost 5 bases, and 3 bases stayed unmatched.

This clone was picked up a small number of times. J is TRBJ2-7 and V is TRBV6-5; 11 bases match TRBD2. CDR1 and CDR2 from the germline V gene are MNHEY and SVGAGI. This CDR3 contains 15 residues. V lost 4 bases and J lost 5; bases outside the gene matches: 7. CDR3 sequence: CASSFGTSGVHEQYF. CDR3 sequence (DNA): TGTGCCAGCAGTTTTGGGACTAGCGGTGTCCACGAGCAGTACTTC.

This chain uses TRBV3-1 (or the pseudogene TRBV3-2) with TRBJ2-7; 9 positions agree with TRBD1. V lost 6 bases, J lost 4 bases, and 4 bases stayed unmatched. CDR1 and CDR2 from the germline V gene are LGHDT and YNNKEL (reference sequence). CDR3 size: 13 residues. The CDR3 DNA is TGTGCCAGCAGATTACAGGGGGCGTACGAGCAGTACTTC. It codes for CASRLQGAYEQYF.

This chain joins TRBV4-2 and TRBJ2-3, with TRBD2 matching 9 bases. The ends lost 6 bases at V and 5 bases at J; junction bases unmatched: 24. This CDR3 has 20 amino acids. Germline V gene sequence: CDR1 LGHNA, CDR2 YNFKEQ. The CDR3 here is CASRASGREGRPFVLDTQYF. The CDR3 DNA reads TGTGCCAGCAGAGCCTCGGGGCGGGAGGGCCGCCCCTTTGTTTTAGATACGCAGTATTTT.

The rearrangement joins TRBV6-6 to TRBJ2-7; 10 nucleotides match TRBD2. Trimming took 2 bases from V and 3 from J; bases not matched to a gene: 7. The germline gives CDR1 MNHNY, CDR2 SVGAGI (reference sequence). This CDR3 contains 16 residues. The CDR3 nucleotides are TGTGCCAGCAGTTACCTGCTAGCGGGAGCAGACTACGAGCAGTACTTC. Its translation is CASSYLLAGADYEQYF.

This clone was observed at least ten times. CDR3 residues: CASSLQGAFGYTF. CDR3 nucleotide sequence: TGCGCCAGCAGCTTACAGGGGGCGTTTGGCTACACCTTC. The chain carries TRBV5-1 and TRBJ1-2; TRBD1 aligns across 9 bases. CDR1 and CDR2 from the germline V gene are SGHRS and YFSETQ. V shed 2 bases and J 7 bases; nucleotides not matched to a gene: 3. The CDR3 is 13 amino acids.

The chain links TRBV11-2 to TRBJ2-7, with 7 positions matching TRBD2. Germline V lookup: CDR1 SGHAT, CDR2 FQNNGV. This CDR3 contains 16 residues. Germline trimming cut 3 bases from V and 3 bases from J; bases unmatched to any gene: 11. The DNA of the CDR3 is TGTGCCAGCAGCTTCCCCAGCGGGAAAGGGAACTACGAGCAGTACTTC. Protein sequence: CASSFPSGKGNYEQYF. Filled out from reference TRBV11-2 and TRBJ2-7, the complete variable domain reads EAGVAQSPRYKIIEKRQSVAFWCNPISGHATLYWYQQILGQGPKLLIQFQNNGVVDDSQLPKDRFSAERLKGVDSTLKIQPAKLEDSAVYLCASSFPSGKGNYEQYFGPGTRLTVT.

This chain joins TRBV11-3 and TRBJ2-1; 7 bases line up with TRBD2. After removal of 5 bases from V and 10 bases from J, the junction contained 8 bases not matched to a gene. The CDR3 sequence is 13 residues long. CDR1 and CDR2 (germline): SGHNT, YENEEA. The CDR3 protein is CASSTGLVGEQFF. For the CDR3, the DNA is TGTGCCAGCAGCACTGGACTAGTGGGAGAGCAGTTCTTC. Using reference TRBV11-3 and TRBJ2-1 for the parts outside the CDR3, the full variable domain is EAGVVQSPRYKIIEKKQPVAFWCNPISGHNTLYWYLQNLGQGPELLIRYENEEAVDDSQLPKDRFSAERLKGVDSTLKIQPAELGDSAVYLCASSTGLVGEQFFGPGTRLTVL.

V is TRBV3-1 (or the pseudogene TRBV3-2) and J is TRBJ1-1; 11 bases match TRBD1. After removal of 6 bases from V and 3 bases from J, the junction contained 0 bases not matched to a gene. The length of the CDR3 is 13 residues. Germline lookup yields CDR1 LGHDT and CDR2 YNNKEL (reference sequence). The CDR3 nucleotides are TGTGCCAGCAGGGGACAGGGGGACACTGAAGCTTTCTTT. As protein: CASRGQGDTEAFF.

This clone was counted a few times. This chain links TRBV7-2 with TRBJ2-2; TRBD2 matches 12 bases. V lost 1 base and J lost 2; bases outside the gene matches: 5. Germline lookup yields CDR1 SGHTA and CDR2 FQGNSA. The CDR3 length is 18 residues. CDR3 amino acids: CASSLGASGRANTGELFF. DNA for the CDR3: TGTGCCAGCAGCTTAGGGGCTAGCGGGAGGGCCAACACCGGGGAGCTGTTTTTT. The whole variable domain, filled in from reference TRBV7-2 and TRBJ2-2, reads GAGVSQSPSNKVTEKGKDVELRCDPISGHTALYWYRQSLGQGLEFLIYFQGNSAPDKSGLPSDRFSAERTGGSVSTLTIQRTQQEDSAVYLCASSLGASGRANTGELFFGEGSRLTVL.

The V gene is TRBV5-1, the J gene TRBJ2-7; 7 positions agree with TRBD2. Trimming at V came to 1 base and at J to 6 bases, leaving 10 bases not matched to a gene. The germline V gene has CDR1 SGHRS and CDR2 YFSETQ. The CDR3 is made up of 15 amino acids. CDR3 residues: CASSLSPKGGGEQYF. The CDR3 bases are TGCGCCAGCAGCTTGTCTCCGAAGGGCGGGGGCGAGCAGTACTTC.

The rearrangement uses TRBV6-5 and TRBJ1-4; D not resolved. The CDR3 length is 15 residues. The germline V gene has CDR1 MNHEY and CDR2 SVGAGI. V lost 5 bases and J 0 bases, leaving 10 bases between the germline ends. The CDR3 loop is CASSTADATNEKLFF. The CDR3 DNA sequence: TGTGCCAGCAGTACCGCGGATGCAACTAATGAAAAACTGTTTTTT.

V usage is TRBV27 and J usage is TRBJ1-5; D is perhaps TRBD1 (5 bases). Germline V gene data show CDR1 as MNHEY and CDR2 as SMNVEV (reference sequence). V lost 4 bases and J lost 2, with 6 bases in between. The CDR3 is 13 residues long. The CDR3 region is CASSWGGNQPQHF. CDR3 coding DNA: TGTGCCAGCAGTTGGGGGGGCAATCAGCCCCAGCATTTT.

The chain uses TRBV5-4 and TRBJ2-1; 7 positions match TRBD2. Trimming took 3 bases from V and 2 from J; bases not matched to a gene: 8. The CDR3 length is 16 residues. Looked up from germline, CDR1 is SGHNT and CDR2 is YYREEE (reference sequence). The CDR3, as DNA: TGTGCCAGCAGCTGGAAGACTAGCTCAGCCTACAATGAGCAGTTCTTC. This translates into CASSWKTSSAYNEQFF.